This passage covers 14 T cell receptor beta chains from one sample sequenced in a study of T cells after yellow fever vaccination. TCRdb reanalysed the 5' RACE reads using MiXCR and keeps one entry per CDR3 protein. The sample lists about 510,000 distinct CDR3 sequences; around a fifth were seen once. This material consisted of PBMCs, taken 20 to 25 days after the first yellow fever vaccination. The receptors shown here come from a man younger than 35 who received the YFV17D yellow fever vaccine.

This rearrangement joins TRBV4-1 to TRBJ2-4; 8 bases agree with TRBD2. The germline V gene has CDR1 MGHRA and CDR2 YSYEKL. V shed 0 bases and J 8 bases; nucleotides not matched to a gene: 9. The CDR3 extends over 16 amino acids. Here the CDR3 DNA reads TGCGCCAGCAGCCAAGATCCCGGGGGGGCTAGGTACATTCAGTACTTC. Its translation: CASSQDPGGARYIQYF.

This clonotype showed up just a few times. J is TRBJ2-5 and V is TRBV7-2, with D hard to call. V was shortened by 5 bases and J by 1 base, with 17 bases between the two germline ends. CDR1 SGHTA and CDR2 FQGNSA come from the germline V gene. This CDR3 region has 16 residues. The CDR3 bases are TGTGCCAGCAGCCAAAATGGTGGGCCTTTCCAAGAGACCCAGTACTTC. This gives the protein CASSQNGGPFQETQYF.

The V gene is TRBV19, the J gene TRBJ2-5; TRBD2 agrees at 7 bases. Germline V gene sequence: CDR1 LNHDA, CDR2 SQIVND (reference sequence). This CDR3 is built from 14 residues. J was trimmed by 1 base and V by 3 bases; bases with no gene match: 2. In nucleotides, the CDR3 is TGTGCCAGTAGTATTGGGGGGGTCCAAGAGACCCAGTACTTC. This encodes CASSIGGVQETQYF.

There are a few counts of this clonotype. This chain links TRBV12-3 or TRBV12-4 with TRBJ2-7; D uncertain. V was cut by 7 bases and J by 5 bases, with 15 bases left in between. CDR3 size: 13 residues. CDR3 in DNA: TGTGCCAGCACCTTTTCAGGTGGGGACGAGCAGTACTTC. This encodes CASTFSGGDEQYF.

The chain employs TRBV28 and TRBJ2-2, with TRBD2 as a possible D gene (6 bases). V lost 5 bases and J lost 6, with 13 bases in between. The germline gives CDR1 MDHEN, CDR2 SYDVKM. This CDR3 spans 14 amino acids. CDR3 bases: TGTGCCAGCAGTAGACTAGTTGTTCCCGGGGAGCTGTTTTTT. Encoded protein: CASSRLVVPGELFF.

This clonotype was observed a single time. The chain couples TRBV12-3 or TRBV12-4 to TRBJ1-3; D is uncertain. Trimming shortened V by 2 bases and J by 2 bases, and 7 bases separated the two germline ends. The CDR3 totals 14 residues. DNA of the CDR3: TGTGCCAGCAGTTTAATCCGGGCTGGAAACACCATATATTTT. It encodes CASSLIRAGNTIYF.

This clonotype occurred a few times. The chain recombines TRBV24-1 with TRBJ1-5, with D perhaps matching TRBD1 (6 bases). V lost 4 bases and J lost 5, with 17 bases in between. Germline values: CDR1 KGHDR, CDR2 SFDVKD. The CDR3 has 16 amino acids. The CDR3 DNA reads TGTGCCACCAGTGACCCCCTGCAGGGGAACGATCAGCCCCAGCATTTT. Translation gives CATSDPLQGNDQPQHF.

This clonotype was seen at least ten times. The V call is TRBV9, the J call TRBJ2-7; D is perhaps TRBD2 (5 bases). The CDR3 contains 13 residues. Germline CDR1 and CDR2: SGDLS and YYNGEE. Trimming cost V 3 bases and J 6 bases, with 13 bases left between them. The DNA of the CDR3 is TGTGCCAGCAGCGCCCGCGGGTCTTGCGAGCAGTACGTC. It codes for CASSARGSCEQYV.

This rearrangement joins TRBV5-4 to TRBJ2-3, with 7 positions matching TRBD2. V gave up 0 bases and J gave up 3 bases; unmatched junction bases: 4. Germline-derived CDR1 and CDR2 are SGHNT and YYREEE (reference sequence). CDR3 length: 15 amino acids. The CDR3: CASSLAVAGTDTQYF. The DNA of the CDR3 is TGTGCCAGCAGCTTGGCGGTAGCGGGTACAGATACGCAGTATTTT.

V is TRBV24-1 and J is TRBJ2-1; D may be TRBD1 or TRBD2 (5 bases each). This CDR3 spans 13 amino acids. With 4 bases removed from V and 8 bases from J, the gap between germline ends came to 11 bases. Germline V lookup: CDR1 KGHDR, CDR2 SFDVKD. CDR3 loop: CATSDWDRDEQFF. The DNA for the CDR3 is TGTGCCACCAGTGACTGGGACCGCGATGAGCAGTTCTTC.

This chain joins TRBV20-1 and TRBJ1-2; 8 bases fit TRBD1. The V and J ends lost 0 bases and 8 bases, in that order; junction bases with no gene match: 11. CDR3 length equals 15 residues. CDR1 and CDR2 from the germline V gene are DFQATT and SNEGSKA (reference sequence). The CDR3 sequence is CSARDLAGGAKGYTF. DNA of the CDR3: TGCAGTGCTAGAGATCTGGCAGGGGGCGCGAAGGGCTACACCTTC.

This chain joins TRBV12-3 or TRBV12-4 and TRBJ2-1; 9 nucleotides agree with TRBD2. V shed 4 bases and J 8 bases; nucleotides not matched to a gene: 6. CDR3 length equals 14 residues. The CDR3 nucleotides are TGTGCCAGCAGTTCGCGGCGGGGGGGTGATGAGCAGTTCTTC. The encoded protein is CASSSRRGGDEQFF.

This clonotype occurred a few times. The J gene is TRBJ2-3, the V gene TRBV6-5, with D possibly TRBD2 on 7 matching bases. The CDR3 is 16 residues long. The V gene lost 3 bases and the J gene lost 4 bases, with 17 bases spanning the gap. Germline V gene sequence: CDR1 MNHEY, CDR2 SVGAGI. The CDR3 loop reads CASSYAGANQADTQYF. CDR3 bases: TGTGCCAGCAGTTATGCGGGGGCCAATCAGGCAGATACGCAGTATTTT.

This clonotype has only a few counts. V and J are TRBV19 and TRBJ2-2, with D perhaps assigned TRBD1 or TRBD2 (5 bases each). The CDR3 is 13 residues long. CDR1 is LNHDA, CDR2 SQIVND, per germline (reference sequence). Trimming removed 7 bases from V and 6 bases from J, with 12 bases in between. The CDR3 sequence: CASTGTYAGELFF. CDR3 bases: TGTGCCAGTACCGGGACCTACGCCGGGGAGCTGTTTTTT. Supplemented by reference TRBV19 and TRBJ2-2, the full variable domain reads DGGITQSPKYLFRKEGQNVTLSCEQNLNHDAMYWYRQDPGQGLRLIYYSQIVNDFQKGDIAEGYSVSREKKESFPLTVTSAQKNPTAFYLCASTGTYAGELFFGEGSRLTVL.